The clone carrying this T cell receptor beta chain showed up just once. Recruitment covered about two dozen US areas and drew participants whose ages spanned roughly 18 to 100 years. Recovered status applied to Cohort 3 donors who had two consecutive negative PCRs. It also applied to those with clearance or with symptom resolution. The CDR3 loop spans 13 amino acids. V was cut by 3 bases and J by 5 bases, with 10 bases left in between. Germline V CDR1 and CDR2: LNHDA, SQIVND (reference sequence). The protocol was immunoSEQ multiplex PCR, while the TCRdb copy is restricted to in-frame clones and leaves out a portion. The data contain about 320,000 clones, roughly 90% of them seen just once; the ten biggest clones take up about 8.9%. The sample is drawn from a study of blood T cell repertoires in COVID-19. About the study: Nucleic acid was either cDNA or gDNA, and it came from T cells, B-cell-depleted T cells, or PBMCs.

The TCR was taken from a woman younger than 30 who had recovered from COVID-19. The chain couples TRBV19 to TRBJ1-1; D possibly corresponds to TRBD1 (6 bases). Material for sequencing was PBMCs or T cells enriched from blood (not recorded which). The CDR3, as DNA: TGTGCCAGTAGTATTGGCAGGGGAACTGAAGCTTTCTTT. Protein product: CASSIGRGTEAFF.